This entry concerns a single T cell receptor beta chain. The antigen remains undetermined. The data originate from a study of beta chain features in type 1 diabetes. Study-level background: Patients shared similar age, gender and cell yields with healthy donors. Study results and limitations: Although PCR might favor shorter templates, it would do so equally in patients and controls.

Donors underwent one heparinised blood draw, 90 to 150 mL on average. Reverse transcribing all isolated RNA meant expressed TCRB transcripts were sequenced. Measured with immunoSEQ multiplex PCR; TCRdb has only the in-frame clones, and not every one. The data hold some 410,000 clones, with about 15% observed a single time. The TCR sequence derives from a man aged 30-40 years in good health. Sequencing was performed on naive CD4+ T cells from blood.

The CDR3 nucleotides are TGTGCCTGGAGTGTCCGGCGGGGTAGCACAGATACGCAGTATTTT. Its protein product is CAWSVRRGSTDTQYF. V gene TRBV30 combines with J gene TRBJ2-3; D possibly corresponds to TRBD2 (6 bases). The CDR3 runs 15 residues. Trimming pared 0 bases from V and 0 bases from J, leaving 10 bases between. CDR1 is GTSNPN, CDR2 SVGIG, per germline (reference sequence).